The rows below give T cell receptor beta chains drawn from one sample of a study of cytomegalovirus exposure and HLA in healthy donors. The data were produced by immunoSEQ multiplex PCR, yet TCRdb's version contains in-frame clones alone and is incomplete. The table has 45,000 to 60,000 clones, roughly 76% seen once; the top ten hold roughly 6.3%. The sample consisted of PBMCs. All receptors come from a man aged 30-40 years in good health and CMV-seronegative. Both conserved end residues are part of each CDR3. The D gene is left open where the match is weak. Size tells how often a clone was seen (once, few, many) or the class of an expanded clone, and some rows leave it out.

V: TRBV7-8; J: TRBJ2-7; size: -; D: -; DNA: TGTGCCAGCGGGAGAGGTGTCTACGAGCAGTACTTC; CDR3: CASGRGVYEQYF
V: TRBV11-2; J: TRBJ2-7; size: -; D: -; DNA: TGTGCCAGCAGCCAAGAAGACAGCTACGAGCAGTACTTC; CDR3: CASSQEDSYEQYF
V: TRBV5-4; J: TRBJ2-7; size: few; D: -; DNA: TGTGCCAGCAGCTTGGACAGGCCCCCTTACGAGCAGTACTTC; CDR3: CASSLDRPPYEQYF
V: TRBV11-2; J: TRBJ1-2; size: few; D: -; DNA: TGTGCCAGCAGCGTGCCTGAACTGCAGGGGTTGCGGCATGGCTACACCTTC; CDR3: CASSVPELQGLRHGYTF
V: TRBV27; J: TRBJ1-2; size: -; D: TRBD1; DNA: TGTGCCAGCAGTTATAGGCCAGGGGGCGCGTATGGCTACACCTTC; CDR3: CASSYRPGGAYGYTF
V: TRBV27; J: TRBJ2-1; size: -; D: TRBD1; DNA: TGTGCCAGCGCCTCGACAGGGCGCTCCTACAATGAGCAGTTCTTC; CDR3: CASASTGRSYNEQFF
V: TRBV6-1; J: TRBJ2-7; size: large; D: -; DNA: TGTGCCAGCAGTATCGAACAGGGCCACTCCTACGAGCAGTACTTC; CDR3: CASSIEQGHSYEQYF
V: TRBV19; J: TRBJ1-2; size: -; D: -; DNA: TGTGCCAGTAGTATGTTCGGACAGAACTATGGCTACACCTTC; CDR3: CASSMFGQNYGYTF
V: TRBV25-1; J: TRBJ2-3; size: -; D: -; DNA: TGTGCCAGCAGCGAAATGGGCTCCTTAGCGCAGTATTTT; CDR3: CASSEMGSLAQYF
V: TRBV5-4; J: TRBJ2-3; size: -; D: TRBD2; DNA: TGTGCCAGCAGCTTTGGGACTAGCGGGAGAGGAGATACGCAGTATTTT; CDR3: CASSFGTSGRGDTQYF
V: TRBV11-2; J: TRBJ2-3; size: few; D: -; DNA: TGTGCCAGCAGCGCCGACGGACTATTAGCGGTCACAGATACGCAGTATTTT; CDR3: CASSADGLLAVTDTQYF
V: TRBV6-1; J: TRBJ1-1; size: once; D: -; DNA: TGTGCCAGCAGGATTTCACCAACAGGGGAAGCTTTCTTT; CDR3: CASRISPTGEAFF
V: TRBV27; J: TRBJ1-1; size: -; D: TRBD1; DNA: TGTGCCAGCACCGCTAACACGGGGACAGCAAACACTGAAGCTTTCTTT; CDR3: CASTANTGTANTEAFF
V: TRBV5-1; J: TRBJ1-2; size: few; D: TRBD1; DNA: TGCGCCAGCAGCTCTAGACCGGGACAGGTAACCGCAATTAACTATGGCTACACCTTC; CDR3: CASSSRPGQVTAINYGYTF
V: TRBV5-1; J: TRBJ2-7; size: -; D: -; DNA: TGCGCCAGCAGCGATGGACAGCCTCCGGGTGAGCAGTACTTC; CDR3: CASSDGQPPGEQYF
V: TRBV6-5; J: TRBJ2-7; size: -; D: -; DNA: TGTGCCAGCAGTTACCGAGCATCCTACGAGCAGTACTTC; CDR3: CASSYRASYEQYF
V: TRBV15; J: TRBJ2-3; size: once; D: TRBD1; DNA: TGTGCCACCAGCAGAGATCCCTCGGGACAGGGAACAGATACGCAGTATTTT; CDR3: CATSRDPSGQGTDTQYF
V: TRBV7-8; J: TRBJ1-2; size: -; D: -; DNA: TGTGCCAGCAGCTTAAGTTCAAGCCGGGATGGCTACACCTTC; CDR3: CASSLSSSRDGYTF
V: TRBV30; J: TRBJ2-3; size: -; D: TRBD2; DNA: TGTGCCTGGAGTGACGGGAGGGCCGTATATACGCAGTATTTT; CDR3: CAWSDGRAVYTQYF
V: TRBV27; J: TRBJ2-2; size: -; D: TRBD1; DNA: TGTGCCAGCAGGCCTCAGGGGGTAAACACCGGGGAGCTGTTTTTT; CDR3: CASRPQGVNTGELFF
V: TRBV7-8; J: TRBJ1-1; size: -; D: TRBD1; DNA: TGTGCCAGCAGCCCCGCAGGGTCGGGACAGGGGGGAACTGAAGCTTTCTTT; CDR3: CASSPAGSGQGGTEAFF
V: TRBV9; J: TRBJ1-1; size: -; D: -; DNA: TGTGCCAGCAGCGTAGGCCCCAGTCCCTCGAACACTGAAGCTTTCTTT; CDR3: CASSVGPSPSNTEAFF
V: TRBV27; J: TRBJ1-2; size: -; D: -; DNA: TGTGCCAGCAGGCCCCGTTATGAGCATGGCTACACCTTC; CDR3: CASRPRYEHGYTF
V: TRBV29-1; J: TRBJ1-2; size: -; D: TRBD1; DNA: TGCAGCACTTGGACAGGCTTCTCTGGCTACACCTTC; CDR3: CSTWTGFSGYTF
V: TRBV6-1; J: TRBJ1-5; size: -; D: TRBD1; DNA: TGTGCCAGCAGGCACAGGGGGCCGGGCAATCAGCCCCAGCATTTT; CDR3: CASRHRGPGNQPQHF
V: TRBV27; J: TRBJ1-1; size: -; D: TRBD1; DNA: TGTGCCAGCAGTTTTGGGGGACAGGGTGACACTGAAGCTTTCTTT; CDR3: CASSFGGQGDTEAFF
V: TRBV27; J: TRBJ1-2; size: -; D: -; DNA: TGTGCCAGCAGTCCTACAGGGAACTTTAACTATGGCTACACCTTC; CDR3: CASSPTGNFNYGYTF
V: TRBV4-1; J: TRBJ2-5; size: -; D: TRBD2; DNA: TGCGCCAGCAGCCAAGATCCTGCGGGGGGGGAGACCCAGTACTTC; CDR3: CASSQDPAGGETQYF
V: TRBV19; J: TRBJ1-2; size: -; D: TRBD1; DNA: TGTGCCAGTAGTGCCTGGGACAGGGGATCCTATGGCTACACCTTC; CDR3: CASSAWDRGSYGYTF
V: TRBV30; J: TRBJ1-2; size: once; D: -; DNA: TGTGCCTGGAGTTGGGGGCAGGGTGATGGCTACACCTTC; CDR3: CAWSWGQGDGYTF
V: TRBV6-4; J: TRBJ2-3; size: -; D: TRBD1; DNA: TGTGCCACCGACCCTCGGACAGGGGGAGGCACAGATACGCAGTATTTT; CDR3: CATDPRTGGGTDTQYF
V: TRBV19; J: TRBJ1-5; size: -; D: -; DNA: TGTGCCAGTACCGACAAGCCGGGCAATCAGCCCCAGCATTTT; CDR3: CASTDKPGNQPQHF
V: TRBV6-1; J: TRBJ2-2; size: -; D: -; DNA: TGTGCCAGCAGTGAGGCAGGGGCTGGCACCGGGGAGCTGTTTTTT; CDR3: CASSEAGAGTGELFF
V: TRBV25-1; J: TRBJ2-7; size: -; D: -; DNA: TGTGCCAGCAGTGCCATTAGCGGTGAGCAGTACTTC; CDR3: CASSAISGEQYF
V: TRBV30; J: TRBJ2-7; size: few; D: -; DNA: TGTGCCTGGGTCGACAGGGGACTGCGGGGAGGGTACGAGCAGTACTTC; CDR3: CAWVDRGLRGGYEQYF
V: TRBV12-5; J: TRBJ2-7; size: -; D: TRBD1; DNA: TGTGCTAGTGGTTCGGACAGGGGGCGCTGGGAGCAGTACTTC; CDR3: CASGSDRGRWEQYF
V: TRBV2; J: TRBJ2-7; size: few; D: TRBD2; DNA: TGTGCCAGCAGGGACCCTAGCGGGAACTGGCTCGACGAGCAGTACTTC; CDR3: CASRDPSGNWLDEQYF
V: TRBV6-6; J: TRBJ1-1; size: few; D: -; DNA: TGTGCCAGCAGCAGACAGACCCAGGGTTACACTGAAGCTTTCTTT; CDR3: CASSRQTQGYTEAFF
V: TRBV11-2; J: TRBJ2-5; size: -; D: TRBD2; DNA: TGTGCCAGCAGCTCACTAGCGGGAGGAGGAGAGACCCAGTACTTC; CDR3: CASSSLAGGGETQYF
V: TRBV7-9; J: TRBJ2-1; size: -; D: TRBD2; DNA: TGTGCCAGCAGCCCCCCGGGACTAGCGGGAAGGGAGGAGCAGTTCTTC; CDR3: CASSPPGLAGREEQFF
V: TRBV29-1; J: TRBJ2-3; size: -; D: -; DNA: TGCAGCGCCACGACAGCTAGCACAGATACGCAGTATTTT; CDR3: CSATTASTDTQYF